The 29 T cell receptor beta chains listed next were all sequenced from one sample in a study of molecular identifiers for immune sequencing clone quantification. Using its own MiXCR run on the PCR reads, TCRdb lists one record per CDR3 protein. Of about 40,000 distinct CDR3 sequences listed, approximately 21% are singletons. Specimen: naive CD8+ T cells from blood, with Jurkat cell RNA spiked in. Subset of the sample: FACS-sorted CD8+CD4-CCR7+CD45RA+ naive T cells. The receptors here all came from a human donor in good health. Some libraries in this study had Jurkat cell RNA spiked in.

This clonotype was seen ten or more times. The CDR3 DNA follows: TGTGCCAGCAGCTTAGGGTTGGGCAGGGAACAAACTAACTATGGCTACACCTTC. Translating it yields CASSLGLGREQTNYGYTF. The gene calls are TRBV7-8 and TRBJ1-2; TRBD1 might be the D (5 bases). V shed 1 base and J shed 0 bases, with 18 bases lying between them. Germline CDR1 SGHVS, CDR2 FQNEAQ. There are 18 residues in the CDR3.

At least ten counts were recorded for this clonotype. V is TRBV27 and J is TRBJ2-3; 9 bases line up with TRBD2. Germline-derived CDR1 and CDR2 are MNHEY and SMNVEV (reference sequence). This CDR3 is built from 18 residues. The junction had 10 bases not matched to a gene; V was cut back by 1 base and J by 2 bases. The DNA of the CDR3 is TGTGCCAGCAGTTTATTAGGTTATAGCGGGAGCTCCACAGATACGCAGTATTTT. It codes for CASSLLGYSGSSTDTQYF.

For this clonotype: This may be a read error: a much more frequent sequence differs by one nucleotide. The chain has TRBV19 and TRBJ1-5; perhaps TRBD1 as D (6 bases). The CDR3 is 15 amino acids. Trimming took 5 bases from V and 6 from J, leaving 17 bases between them. From germline, CDR1 is LNHDA and CDR2 SQIVND (reference sequence). The CDR3 spells CASSLVGGGSQPQHF. The DNA for the CDR3 is TGTGCCAGTAGTCTGGTGGGGGGCGGGAGTCAGCCCCAGCATTTT.

Concerning this clonotype: This may come from a read error, since a much larger clone is one base off. The J gene is TRBJ2-2, the V gene TRBV4-3; TRBD2 is a possible D gene (5 bases). The germline V gene has CDR1 LGHNA and CDR2 YSLEER. There are 16 residues in the CDR3. CDR3 amino acids: CASSQDRGRVTGELVF. The CDR3 nucleotides are TGCGCCAGCAGCCAAGATCGCGGGCGGGTCACCGGGGAGCTGGTTTTT.

This chain connects TRBV7-9 to TRBJ1-2; tentatively, D is TRBD1 (6 bases). CDR1 is SEHNR, CDR2 FQNEAQ, per germline (reference sequence). The V end was cut by 3 bases, the J end by 7 bases, with 15 bases between. This CDR3 contains 14 residues. Here the CDR3 DNA reads TGTGCCAGCAGCTTCACGGGGGGCAGAAGTGGCTACACCTTC. This translates into CASSFTGGRSGYTF.

This clonotype was detected many times. The V gene is TRBV5-6, the J gene TRBJ2-7, with a tentative D call TRBD2 (6 bases). The germline gives CDR1 SGHDT, CDR2 YYEEEE. V lost 0 bases and J 5 bases, leaving 18 bases between the germline ends. The CDR3 totals 16 residues. In DNA form, the CDR3 reads TGTGCCAGCAGCTTGGACCTGGCGGGGTATGGTGACGAGCAGTACTTC. Amino acid sequence: CASSLDLAGYGDEQYF.

The chain links TRBV27 to TRBJ2-2; D might be TRBD1 or TRBD2, each matching 5 bases. Looked up from germline, CDR1 is MNHEY and CDR2 is SMNVEV (reference sequence). The CDR3 consists of 15 residues. V was clipped by 3 bases and J by 6 bases, with 14 bases between them. CDR3 loop: CASSFRDVSPGELFF. The CDR3 coding sequence is TGTGCCAGCAGTTTCCGGGACGTCAGCCCCGGGGAGCTGTTTTTT.

This clonotype has ten or more counts. The genes are TRBV13 and TRBJ1-2; TRBD1 matches at 9 bases. Germline CDR1 and CDR2: PRHDT and FYEKMQ (reference sequence). The CDR3 totals 13 residues. The V gene end was trimmed by 7 bases and the J gene end by 4 bases; junction bases not matched to a gene: 4. CDR3 protein: CASTQDRGYGYTF. The CDR3 coding sequence is TGTGCCAGCACCCAGGACAGGGGCTATGGCTACACCTTC. The complete variable domain, with remaining parts taken from reference TRBV13 and TRBJ1-2, reads AAGVIQSPRHLIKEKRETATLKCYPIPRHDTVYWYQQGPGQDPQFLISFYEKMQSDKGSIPDRFSAQQFSDYHSELNMSSLELGDSALYFCASTQDRGYGYTFGSGTRLTVV.

This clonotype was found many times. V usage is TRBV6-2 or TRBV6-3 and J usage is TRBJ2-3; D uncertain. The CDR3 covers 13 residues. The V gene lost 4 bases and the J gene lost 1 base, with 6 bases spanning the gap. The germline CDR1 and CDR2 sequences are MNHEY and SVGEGT. The DNA of the CDR3 is TGTGCCAGCAGTTTAGTGGGCACAGATACGCAGTATTTT. As protein: CASSLVGTDTQYF.

This clonotype was picked up many times. This chain connects TRBV7-9 to TRBJ2-1, with TRBD2 identical over 11 bases. The germline V gene encodes CDR1 SEHNR and CDR2 FQNEAQ (reference sequence). This CDR3 contains 15 residues. Unmatched junction bases numbered 2, after V lost 4 bases and J lost 3 bases. CDR3 residues: CASSSLAGGYNEQFF. CDR3 nucleotide sequence: TGTGCCAGCAGCTCGCTAGCGGGAGGCTACAATGAGCAGTTCTTC. The whole variable domain, filled in from reference TRBV7-9 and TRBJ2-1, reads DTGVSQNPRHKITKRGQNVTFRCDPISEHNRLYWYRQTLGQGPEFLTYFQNEAQLEKSRLLSDRFSAERPKGSFSTLEIQRTEQGDSAMYLCASSSLAGGYNEQFFGPGTRLTVL.

There are many counts of this clonotype. This chain joins TRBV4-1 and TRBJ1-1, with no clear D. The ends were cut back, 0 bases at V and 6 bases at J, with 20 bases in the middle. Germline V gene sequence: CDR1 MGHRA, CDR2 YSYEKL. The CDR3 is 17 amino acids. The CDR3 reads CASSQDPQETFPAEAFF. As DNA, the CDR3 is TGCGCCAGCAGCCAAGACCCCCAGGAAACCTTCCCCGCTGAAGCTTTCTTT.

This clonotype was recorded many times. V gene TRBV6-6 combines with J gene TRBJ2-7; the D is unclear. The V end was cut by 6 bases, the J end by 4 bases, with 16 bases between. CDR3 length: 14 residues. Germline V lookup: CDR1 MNHNY, CDR2 SVGAGI (reference sequence). For the CDR3, the DNA is TGTGCCAGCAGGCCCACCCAGCGAGCTTACGAGCAGTACTTC. Translating it yields CASRPTQRAYEQYF.

The rearrangement links TRBV3-2 to TRBJ2-3; the table's D call of TRBD1 was not tested on the DNA. TRBV3-2 is an annotated pseudogene. The CDR3 loop spans 15 amino acids. CDR3 bases: TGTGCCAGCAGCCACCGCAGGGCGACACTTGGTACGCAGTATTTT. This sequence encodes CASSHRRATLGTQYF.

There are many counts of this clonotype. The V and J genes are TRBV11-2 and TRBJ2-3, with unresolved D. Trimming shortened V by 1 base and J by 2 bases, and 10 bases separated the two germline ends. This CDR3 is built from 15 residues. Germline V lookup: CDR1 SGHAT, CDR2 FQNNGV. CDR3 sequence reads: CASSLVGDHTDTQYF. In DNA, the CDR3 is TGTGCCAGCAGCTTAGTTGGGGATCACACAGATACGCAGTATTTT.

This clonotype was counted between two and nine times. With a much larger clone just one base away, this may be a read error. Written as DNA, the CDR3 is TGTGCCAGCAGTCAATATCCACCGGACAGGTCCTTTTGGTACGAGCAGTACTTC. Encoded protein: CASSQYPPDRSFWYEQYF. V gene TRBV7-2 combines with J gene TRBJ2-7, with TRBD1 matching 7 bases. CDR3 length: 18 amino acids. The V gene's germline CDR1 is SGHTA and CDR2 FQGNSA. Trimming at V came to 6 bases and at J to 4 bases, leaving 21 bases not matched to a gene.

This clonotype was seen repeatedly, ten times or more. V usage is TRBV5-1 and J usage is TRBJ2-3; 9 bases agree with TRBD1. Germline CDR1 reads SGHRS; CDR2 reads YFSETQ. The CDR3 totals 16 residues. V dropped 1 base and J dropped 3; count of bases not matched to a gene: 6. The CDR3 DNA reads TGCGCCAGCAGCTTGTCCGGGACAGGGCCTACAGATACGCAGTATTTT. This codes for CASSLSGTGPTDTQYF.

At least ten counts were recorded for this clonotype. The chain recombines TRBV12-3 or TRBV12-4 with TRBJ1-1, with 10 nucleotides matching TRBD1. V trimming: 5 bases; J trimming: 0 bases; junction bases outside the gene matches: 9. CDR3 length equals 17 residues. The CDR3 loop is CASSVSPGQGMNTEAFF. Written as DNA, the CDR3 is TGTGCCAGCAGTGTATCTCCGGGACAGGGGATGAACACTGAAGCTTTCTTT.

This clonotype was counted between two and nine times. The chain combines TRBV10-3 with TRBJ2-2; 11 bases align to TRBD2. Trimming at V came to 10 bases and at J to 7 bases, leaving 26 bases not matched to a gene. Germline CDR1 reads ENHRY; CDR2 reads SYGVKD. The CDR3 runs to 20 residues. CDR3 DNA: TGTGCCACGGCCCAGATTCCGGGACTAGCGGAACAATCACCCGGCGGGGAGCTGTTTTTT. Translating it yields CATAQIPGLAEQSPGGELFF.

This clonotype has at least ten counts. The chain employs TRBV11-2 and TRBJ2-7, with 7 bases matching TRBD1. The CDR3 consists of 13 residues. V was pared by 4 bases and J by 0 bases, with 0 bases of the junction left unmatched. The V gene's germline CDR1 is SGHAT and CDR2 FQNNGV. The CDR3 sequence: CASSWDSSYEQYF. The CDR3 DNA follows: TGTGCCAGCAGCTGGGACAGCTCCTACGAGCAGTACTTC.

This chain connects TRBV7-3 to TRBJ2-1; the D is unclear. CDR1 is SGHTA, CDR2 FQGTGA, per germline. The CDR3 consists of 12 residues. The germline V and J ends were trimmed by 1 base and 8 bases, with 6 bases remaining between them. The CDR3, as DNA: TGTGCCAGCAGCTTAAATGAGGATGAGCAGTTCTTC. Protein sequence: CASSLNEDEQFF.

This clonotype was seen repeatedly, ten times or more. The V call is TRBV6-5, the J call TRBJ2-3; TRBD2 matches 7 bases. The V gene's germline CDR1 is MNHEY and CDR2 SVGAGI. This CDR3 region has 18 residues. V lost 2 bases and J lost 3; bases outside the gene matches: 14. The CDR3 DNA is TGTGCCAGCAGTTACACCCTCAGGAGCGGGACGGGAACAGATACGCAGTATTTT. Its translation: CASSYTLRSGTGTDTQYF.

This clonotype was seen many times. The rearrangement links TRBV11-1 to TRBJ2-3; D gene uncertain. The CDR3 extends over 15 amino acids. Germline V lookup: CDR1 SGHAT, CDR2 FQDESV (reference sequence). Trimming stripped 2 bases from V and 2 bases from J, with 11 bases between. The CDR3 DNA sequence: TGTGCCAGCAGCTTACTGGATTCTTTCACAGATACGCAGTATTTT. Amino acid sequence: CASSLLDSFTDTQYF.

On this clonotype itself: A much larger clone lies a single base off, so this may be a read error. Here the CDR3 DNA reads TGCAGTGCTAATGGGGAAGGGGCGGGAGCCAGGTGGACAGATACGCAGTATTTT. Translated, it gives CSANGEGAGARWTDTQYF. The rearrangement joins TRBV20-1 to TRBJ2-3, with 7 bases lining up with TRBD2. This CDR3 region has 18 residues. Per germline, CDR1 DFQATT and CDR2 SNEGSKA (reference sequence). The V and J ends lost 4 bases and 3 bases, in that order; junction bases with no gene match: 19.

This clonotype was recorded at least ten times. The rearrangement uses TRBV27 and TRBJ2-3, with D perhaps matching TRBD1 (5 bases). The CDR3 has 15 amino acids. Trimming took off 7 bases at V and 1 base at J, with 15 bases between the two ends. Per the germline V gene, CDR1 is MNHEY and CDR2 is SMNVEV (reference sequence). The CDR3 sequence is CASKPLGPGTDTQYF. The CDR3 DNA sequence: TGTGCCAGCAAACCCTTGGGGCCGGGCACAGATACGCAGTATTTT.

This clonotype was picked up many times. This rearrangement joins TRBV29-1 to TRBJ2-7; D is perhaps TRBD1 (8 bases). Germline CDR1 is SQVTM and CDR2 is ANQGSEA. Trimming stripped 6 bases from V and 4 bases from J, with 16 bases between. The length of the CDR3 is 13 residues. The CDR3 is CSVKDREGYEQYF. The CDR3 region has the DNA TGCAGCGTAAAGGACAGGGAGGGGTACGAGCAGTACTTC.

This clonotype has only one observation. A read error may be the cause here, since a much bigger clone is one base away. No conserved phenylalanine or tryptophan is present at the end of the CDR3, so a read error is the likely explanation. This chain joins TRBV11-3 and TRBJ2-7; 9 bases align to TRBD2. The CDR3 covers 14 residues. V lost 5 bases to trimming and J lost 5 bases; unmatched junction nucleotides: 7. In germline, CDR1 is SGHNT, CDR2 YENEEA. This chain's CDR3 is CASSGGGVLDEQYS. CDR3 nucleotide sequence: TGTGCCAGCAGCGGCGGGGGGGTTCTCGACGAGCAGTACTCC.

This clonotype was seen repeatedly, ten times or more. The V and J genes are TRBV7-9 and TRBJ2-3; 13 bases are shared with TRBD2. In germline, CDR1 is SEHNR, CDR2 FQNEAQ (reference sequence). The CDR3 runs 16 residues. The ends lost 3 bases at V and 2 bases at J; junction bases unmatched: 2. As DNA, the CDR3 is TGTGCCAGCAGCTTGGGACTAGCGGGGCCCACAGATACGCAGTATTTT. Translated: CASSLGLAGPTDTQYF.

This clonotype appeared many times. CDR3 protein: CASRTTGTPFNEQFF. The CDR3 coding sequence is TGTGCCAGCAGGACTACCGGGACTCCCTTTAATGAGCAGTTCTTC. V usage is TRBV5-6 and J usage is TRBJ2-1; a weak D match, TRBD2 (6 bases). The germline CDR1 and CDR2 sequences are SGHDT and YYEEEE. The CDR3 has 15 residues. Trimming removed 5 bases at V and 7 bases at J, with 19 bases between. Combining the CDR3 with reference TRBV5-6 and TRBJ2-1 gives the whole variable domain DAGVTQSPTHLIKTRGQQVTLRCSPKSGHDTVSWYQQALGQGPQFIFQYYEEEERQRGNFPDRFSGHQFPNYSSELNVNALLLGDSALYLCASRTTGTPFNEQFFGPGTRLTVL.

About this clonotype: With a much larger clone just one base away, this may be a read error. The chain carries TRBV12-5 and TRBJ1-2; TRBD1 agrees at 9 bases. V trimming: 7 bases; J trimming: 7 bases; junction bases outside the gene matches: 10. Germline loops: CDR1 LGHNT, CDR2 FRNRAP. This CDR3 is built from 14 residues. CDR3 protein: CASARTGEECGYTF. The CDR3 region has the DNA TGTGCTAGTGCCAGGACAGGGGAAGAATGTGGCTACACCTTC.